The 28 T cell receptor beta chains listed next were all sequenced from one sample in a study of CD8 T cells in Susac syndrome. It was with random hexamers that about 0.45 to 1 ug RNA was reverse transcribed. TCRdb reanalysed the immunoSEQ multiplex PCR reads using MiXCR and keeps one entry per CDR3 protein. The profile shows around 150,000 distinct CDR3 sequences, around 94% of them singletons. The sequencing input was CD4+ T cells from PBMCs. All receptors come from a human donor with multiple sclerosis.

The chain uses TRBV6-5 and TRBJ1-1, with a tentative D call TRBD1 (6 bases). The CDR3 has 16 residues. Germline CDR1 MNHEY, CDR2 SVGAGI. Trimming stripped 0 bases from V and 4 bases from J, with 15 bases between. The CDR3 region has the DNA TGTGCCAGCAGTTACTCGGACAGCCCACCGGGCACTGAAGCTTTCTTT. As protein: CASSYSDSPPGTEAFF.

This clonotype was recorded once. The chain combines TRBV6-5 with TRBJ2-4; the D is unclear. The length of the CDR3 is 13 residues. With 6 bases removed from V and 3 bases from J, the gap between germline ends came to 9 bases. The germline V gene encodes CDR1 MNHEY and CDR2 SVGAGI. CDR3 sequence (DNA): TGTGCCAGCAGAGTAGTGGGCAAAAACATTCAGTACTTC. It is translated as CASRVVGKNIQYF.

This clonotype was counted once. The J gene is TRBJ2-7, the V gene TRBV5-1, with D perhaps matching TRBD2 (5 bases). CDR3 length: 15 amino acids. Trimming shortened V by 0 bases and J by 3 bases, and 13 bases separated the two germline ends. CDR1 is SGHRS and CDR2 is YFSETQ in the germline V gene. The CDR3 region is CASSLEGLPYYEQYF. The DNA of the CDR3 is TGCGCCAGCAGCTTGGAAGGACTCCCCTACTACGAGCAGTACTTC.

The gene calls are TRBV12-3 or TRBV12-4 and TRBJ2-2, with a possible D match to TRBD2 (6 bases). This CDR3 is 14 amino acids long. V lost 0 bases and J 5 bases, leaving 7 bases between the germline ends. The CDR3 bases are TGTGCCAGCAGTTTAGCGGGAGGTACCGGGGAGCTGTTTTTT. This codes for CASSLAGGTGELFF.

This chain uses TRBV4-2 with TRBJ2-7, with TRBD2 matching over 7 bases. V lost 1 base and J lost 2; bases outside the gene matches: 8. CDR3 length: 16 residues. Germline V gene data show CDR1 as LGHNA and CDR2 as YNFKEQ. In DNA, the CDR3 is TGTGCCAGCAGCCAAGTAGCGGCTAGCGGAACCTACGAGCAGTACTTC. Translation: CASSQVAASGTYEQYF.

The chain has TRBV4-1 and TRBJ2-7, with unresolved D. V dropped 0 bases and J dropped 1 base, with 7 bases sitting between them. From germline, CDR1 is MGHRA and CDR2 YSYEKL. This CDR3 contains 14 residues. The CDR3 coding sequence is TGCGCCAGCAGCCAAGATCGGAGTTCCTACGAGCAGTACTTC. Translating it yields CASSQDRSSYEQYF.

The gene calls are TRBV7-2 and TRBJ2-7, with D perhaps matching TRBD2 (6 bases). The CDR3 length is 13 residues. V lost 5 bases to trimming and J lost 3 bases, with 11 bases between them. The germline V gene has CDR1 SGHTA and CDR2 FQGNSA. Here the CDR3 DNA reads TGTGCCAGCAGCCGGGACTCAGGCTACGAGCAGTACTTC. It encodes CASSRDSGYEQYF.

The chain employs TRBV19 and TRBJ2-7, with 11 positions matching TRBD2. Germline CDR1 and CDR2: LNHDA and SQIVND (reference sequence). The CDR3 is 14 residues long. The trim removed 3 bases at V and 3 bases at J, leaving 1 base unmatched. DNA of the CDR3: TGTGCCAGTAGTATGCTAGCGGGAGGCTACGAGCAGTACTTC. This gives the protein CASSMLAGGYEQYF.

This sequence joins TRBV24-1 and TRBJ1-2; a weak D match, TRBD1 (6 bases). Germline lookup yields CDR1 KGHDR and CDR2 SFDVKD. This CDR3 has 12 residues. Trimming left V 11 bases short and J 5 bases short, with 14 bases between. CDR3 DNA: TGTGCCATTTCACAGGGACTTTATGGCTACACCTTC. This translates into CAISQGLYGYTF.

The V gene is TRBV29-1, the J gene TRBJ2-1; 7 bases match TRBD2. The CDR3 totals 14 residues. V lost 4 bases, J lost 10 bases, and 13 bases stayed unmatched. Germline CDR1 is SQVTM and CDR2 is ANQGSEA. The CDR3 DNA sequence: TGCAGCGTTGGGGCTAGCGGCCTCATGTTAGAGCAGTTCTTC. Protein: CSVGASGLMLEQFF.

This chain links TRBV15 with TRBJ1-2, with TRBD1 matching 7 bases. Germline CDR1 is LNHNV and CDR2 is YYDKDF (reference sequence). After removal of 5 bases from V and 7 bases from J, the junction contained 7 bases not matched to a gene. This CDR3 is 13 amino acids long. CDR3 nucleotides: TGTGCCACCAGCCAACGAGACAGGGTTGGCTACACCTTC. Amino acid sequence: CATSQRDRVGYTF.

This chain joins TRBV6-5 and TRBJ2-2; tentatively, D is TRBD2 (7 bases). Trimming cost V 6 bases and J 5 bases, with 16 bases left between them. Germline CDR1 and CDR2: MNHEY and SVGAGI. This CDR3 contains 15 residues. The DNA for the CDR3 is TGTGCCAGCAGAACAGGGACTATCCGGACCGGGGAGCTGTTTTTT. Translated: CASRTGTIRTGELFF.

This CDR3 is CASSYKLRGMYEQYF. As DNA, the CDR3 is TGCGCCAGCAGCTATAAACTGCGAGGGATGTACGAGCAGTACTTC. The chain uses TRBV5-1 and TRBJ2-7, with a tentative D call TRBD2 (5 bases). The CDR3 spans 15 residues. Trimming pared 3 bases from V and 4 bases from J, leaving 17 bases between. Germline V lookup: CDR1 SGHRS, CDR2 YFSETQ.

CDR3 sequence: CASSPSNEQFF. For the CDR3, the DNA is TGTGCCAGCTCACCCTCGAATGAGCAGTTCTTC. The chain carries TRBV18 and TRBJ2-1; D is unclear. V gave up 3 bases and J gave up 7 bases, with 4 bases separating them. The CDR3 consists of 11 residues. The germline gives CDR1 KGHSH, CDR2 LQKENI.

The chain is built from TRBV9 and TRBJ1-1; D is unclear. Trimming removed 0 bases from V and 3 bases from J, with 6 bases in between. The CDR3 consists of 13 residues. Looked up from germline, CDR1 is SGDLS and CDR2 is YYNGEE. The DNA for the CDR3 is TGTGCCAGCAGCGTAGCTCAGGACACTGAAGCTTTCTTT. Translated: CASSVAQDTEAFF.

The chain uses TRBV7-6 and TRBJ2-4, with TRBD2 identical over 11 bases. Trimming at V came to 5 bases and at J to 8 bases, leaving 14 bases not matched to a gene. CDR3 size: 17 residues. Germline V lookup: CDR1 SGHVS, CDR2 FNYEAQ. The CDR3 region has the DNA TGTGCCAGCAGCCCCTCCCCCCCTCTAGCGGGAGGAGACATTCAGTACTTC. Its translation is CASSPSPPLAGGDIQYF.

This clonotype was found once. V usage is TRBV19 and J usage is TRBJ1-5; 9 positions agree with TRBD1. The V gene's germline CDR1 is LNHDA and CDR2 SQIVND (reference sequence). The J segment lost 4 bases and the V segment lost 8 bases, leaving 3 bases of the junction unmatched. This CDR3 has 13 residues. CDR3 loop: CASWTGVNQPQHF. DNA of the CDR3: TGTGCCAGTTGGACAGGGGTGAATCAGCCCCAGCATTTT.

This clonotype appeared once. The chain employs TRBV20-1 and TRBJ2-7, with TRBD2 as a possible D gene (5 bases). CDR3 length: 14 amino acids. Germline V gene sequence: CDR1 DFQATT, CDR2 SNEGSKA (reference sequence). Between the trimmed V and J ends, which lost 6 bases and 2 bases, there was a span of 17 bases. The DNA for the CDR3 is TGCAGTGCCGCAAAACACGGGATGCCCTACGAGCAGTACTTC. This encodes CSAAKHGMPYEQYF.

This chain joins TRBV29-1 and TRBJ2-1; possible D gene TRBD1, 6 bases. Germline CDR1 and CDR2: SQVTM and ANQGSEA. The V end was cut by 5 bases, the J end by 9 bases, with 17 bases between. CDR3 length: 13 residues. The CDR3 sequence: CSVNRDWRGEQFF. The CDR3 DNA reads TGCAGCGTTAACAGGGATTGGAGAGGTGAGCAGTTCTTC.

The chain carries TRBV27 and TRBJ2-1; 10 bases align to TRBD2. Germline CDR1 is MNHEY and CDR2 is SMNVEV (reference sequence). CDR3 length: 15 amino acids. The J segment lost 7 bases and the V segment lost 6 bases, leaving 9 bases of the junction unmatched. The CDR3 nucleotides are TGTGCCAGCAGGCGAAGCGGGAGGGCCGGTAATGAGCAGTTCTTC. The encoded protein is CASRRSGRAGNEQFF.

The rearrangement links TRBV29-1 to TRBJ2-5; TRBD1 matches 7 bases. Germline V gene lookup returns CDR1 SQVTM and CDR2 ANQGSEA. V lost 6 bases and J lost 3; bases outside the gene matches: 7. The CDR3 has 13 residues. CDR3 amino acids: CSVAGTVKETQYF. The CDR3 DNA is TGCAGCGTGGCCGGGACAGTTAAAGAGACCCAGTACTTC.

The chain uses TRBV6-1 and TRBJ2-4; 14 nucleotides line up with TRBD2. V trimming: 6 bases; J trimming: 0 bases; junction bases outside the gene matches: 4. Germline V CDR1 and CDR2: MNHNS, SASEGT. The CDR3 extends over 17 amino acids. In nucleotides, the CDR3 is TGTGCCAGCAGACGGACTAGCGGGGGGCTAGCCAAAAACATTCAGTACTTC. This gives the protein CASRRTSGGLAKNIQYF.

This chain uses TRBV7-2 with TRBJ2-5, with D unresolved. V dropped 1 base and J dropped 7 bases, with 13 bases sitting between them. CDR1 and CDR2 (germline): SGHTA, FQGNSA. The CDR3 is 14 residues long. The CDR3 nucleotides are TGTGCCAGCAGCTTAGTTGGCCATAGACGGACCCAGTACTTC. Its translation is CASSLVGHRRTQYF.

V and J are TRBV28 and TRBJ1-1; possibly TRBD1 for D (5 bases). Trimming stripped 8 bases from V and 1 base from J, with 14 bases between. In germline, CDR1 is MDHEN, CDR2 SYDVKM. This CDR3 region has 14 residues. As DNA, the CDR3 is TGTGCCAGCTCAATGGGGGGTTCGAACACTGAAGCTTTCTTT. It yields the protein CASSMGGSNTEAFF.

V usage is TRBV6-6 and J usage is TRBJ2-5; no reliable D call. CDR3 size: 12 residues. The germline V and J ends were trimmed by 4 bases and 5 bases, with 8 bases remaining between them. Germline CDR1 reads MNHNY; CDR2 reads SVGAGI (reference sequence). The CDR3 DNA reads TGTGCCAGCAGTTCTGCGGAGGAGACCCAGTACTTC. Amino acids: CASSSAEETQYF.

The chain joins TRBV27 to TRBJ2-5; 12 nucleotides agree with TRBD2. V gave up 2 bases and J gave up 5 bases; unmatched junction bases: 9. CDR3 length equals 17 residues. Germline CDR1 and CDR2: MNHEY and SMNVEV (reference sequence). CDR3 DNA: TGTGCCAGCAGTTTACCCCTTACTAGCGGGAGGCAGGAGACCCAGTACTTC. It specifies CASSLPLTSGRQETQYF.

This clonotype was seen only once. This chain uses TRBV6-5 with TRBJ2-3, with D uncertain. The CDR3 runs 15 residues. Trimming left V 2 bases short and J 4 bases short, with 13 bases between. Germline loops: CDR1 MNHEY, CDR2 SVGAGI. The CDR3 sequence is CASSYGSMGADTQYF. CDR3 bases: TGTGCCAGCAGTTACGGATCCATGGGCGCAGATACGCAGTATTTT.

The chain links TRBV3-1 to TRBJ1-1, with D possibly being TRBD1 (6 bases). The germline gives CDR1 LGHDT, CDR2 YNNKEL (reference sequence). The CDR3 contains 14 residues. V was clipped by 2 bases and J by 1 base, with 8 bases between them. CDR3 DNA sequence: TGTGCCAGCAGCCAAAGGGGGGGGAACACTGAAGCTTTCTTT. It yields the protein CASSQRGGNTEAFF.